The present entry profiles one TCR beta chain with its context. These data belong to a study of blood T cell repertoires in COVID-19. Trimming took 4 bases from V and 0 from J, leaving 10 bases between them. There are 15 residues in the CDR3. Looked up from germline, CDR1 is SGHAT and CDR2 is FQDESV (reference sequence). Some clones are missing from TCRdb's copy, which holds only in-frame ones; the method was immunoSEQ multiplex PCR. The table records just over 650,000 clones, 90% of them present only once. The sequencing sample was made of peripheral blood. The chain links TRBV11-1 to TRBJ2-4; perhaps TRBD1 as D (6 bases). This TCR came from a woman between 18 and 29 years old with acute or convalescent COVID-19. The CDR3 is CASSSGQLAKNIQYF. CDR3 DNA: TGTGCCAGCAGCTCCGGACAGCTAGCCAAAAACATTCAGTACTTC.